This T cell receptor (beta chain) was identified in a study of T cells in Graves' hyperthyroidism and ophthalmopathy. The CDR3 totals 12 residues. Per the germline V gene, CDR1 is SQVTM and CDR2 is ANQGSEA. V was shortened by 0 bases and J by 7 bases, with 8 bases between the two germline ends. This clonotype turned up a few times. Amplified TCR beta CDR3 regions derived from RNA transcripts. When the TCR CDR3 underwent first-round RT-PCR, the HTBI primer set was used. Via MiXCR, TCRdb re-called the multiplex PCR reads, giving one row per CDR3 protein. This sample has a few hundred thousand distinct CDR3 sequences, with about an eighth found just once.

This chain uses TRBV29-1 with TRBJ2-3; no clear D. The sample was blood. The clonotype originates from a woman between 18 and 29 years old with Graves' hyperthyroidism. CDR3 sequence reads: CSVEEPVNTQYF. The CDR3 DNA follows: TGCAGCGTTGAAGAACCGGTTAATACGCAGTATTTT.